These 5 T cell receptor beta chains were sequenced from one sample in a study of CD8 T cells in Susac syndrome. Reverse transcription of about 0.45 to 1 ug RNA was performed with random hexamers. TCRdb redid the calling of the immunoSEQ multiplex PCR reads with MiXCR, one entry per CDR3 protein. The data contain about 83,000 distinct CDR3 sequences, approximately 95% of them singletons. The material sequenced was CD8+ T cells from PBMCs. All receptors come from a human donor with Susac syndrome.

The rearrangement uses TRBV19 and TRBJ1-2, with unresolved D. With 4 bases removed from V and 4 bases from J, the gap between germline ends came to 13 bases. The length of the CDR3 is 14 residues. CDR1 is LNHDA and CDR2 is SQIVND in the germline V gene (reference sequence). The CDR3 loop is CASSKEDWVYGYTF. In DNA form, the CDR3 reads TGTGCCAGTAGTAAGGAGGACTGGGTCTATGGCTACACCTTC.

This CDR3 reads CSARELGAGETQYF. CDR3 coding DNA: TGCAGTGCTAGAGAGTTGGGGGCCGGGGAGACCCAGTACTTC. The chain links TRBV20-1 to TRBJ2-5, with D possibly TRBD1 on 6 matching bases. Deletions cut 0 bases from V and 5 bases from J, with 13 bases between. The length of the CDR3 is 14 residues. Germline assignment: CDR1 DFQATT and CDR2 SNEGSKA (reference sequence).

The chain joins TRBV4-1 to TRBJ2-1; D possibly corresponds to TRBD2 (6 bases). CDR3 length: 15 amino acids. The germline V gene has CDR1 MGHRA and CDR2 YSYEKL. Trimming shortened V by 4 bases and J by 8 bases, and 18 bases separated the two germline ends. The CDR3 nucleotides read TGCGCCAGCAGCCCCGGGACTCTAGCCTCGGATGAGCAGTTCTTC. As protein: CASSPGTLASDEQFF.

The CDR3 bases are TGCAGTGCTAGTCCCCTAGCGGGAGGGTCGGGCGAGCAGTACTTC. Translated: CSASPLAGGSGEQYF. The chain joins TRBV20-1 to TRBJ2-7; 12 bases agree with TRBD2. This CDR3 comprises 15 residues. Unmatched junction bases numbered 9, after V lost 3 bases and J lost 6 bases. Germline loops: CDR1 DFQATT, CDR2 SNEGSKA (reference sequence).

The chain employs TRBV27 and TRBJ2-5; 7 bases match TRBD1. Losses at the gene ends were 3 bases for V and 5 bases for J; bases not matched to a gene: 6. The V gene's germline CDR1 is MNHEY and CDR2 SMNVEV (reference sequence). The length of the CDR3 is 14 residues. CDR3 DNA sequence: TGTGCCAGCAGTTTCGGTAGGGGGCAGGAGACCCAGTACTTC. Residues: CASSFGRGQETQYF.